These 4 T cell receptor beta chains were all obtained from the same sample, sequenced in a study of shared clonotypes between healthy human individuals (dated by TCRdb to about 2020). Library generation was performed with the immunoSEQ multiplex PCR assay. TCRdb stores this immuneACCESS table with in-frame sequences only. Part of the clones is absent; in the studies checked, under half of the shortfall reflects unresolved V genes, and no reason is known for the rest. A total of 750,000 to 1,000,000 clones appear in this sample, 80% to 95% of them only once. The leading ten clones occupy 24% of the sample. CD8 naive samples consisted of CD45RO-negative cells that were positively selected for CCR7, yielding a CD45RA+CCR7+ population without TemRA cells. The material sequenced was naive CD8+ T cells sorted from blood. Sample cell subset or site, as interpreted from the label and publication: CD45RA+CCR7+. The receptors were gathered from a man aged 30 to 45 in good health.

The sample holds a few counts of this clone. This chain uses TRBV6-1 with TRBJ1-4; 7 nucleotides match TRBD1. Per the germline V gene, CDR1 is MNHNS and CDR2 is SASEGT. The CDR3 covers 16 residues. The junction had 7 bases not matched to a gene; V was cut back by 4 bases and J by 2 bases. CDR3 in DNA: TGTGCCAGCAGTGGCCTTCACAGGGGCACTAATGAAAAACTGTTTTTT. Its protein product is CASSGLHRGTNEKLFF.

V and J are TRBV7-9 and TRBJ2-6; 9 nucleotides line up with TRBD2. The CDR3 is 15 residues long. V lost 3 bases and J lost 13; bases outside the gene matches: 10. The germline V gene encodes CDR1 SEHNR and CDR2 FQNEAQ (reference sequence). As DNA, the CDR3 is TGTGCCAGCAGCTTGCCCTCCGGCGGGGGGGTAGTCCTGACTTTC. Its translation: CASSLPSGGGVVLTF.

Only one count was recorded for this clone. Within the sample, other DNA sequences also encode this same CDR3. The chain is built from TRBV9 and TRBJ1-5; D gene unclear. The length of the CDR3 is 13 residues. Germline V gives CDR1 SGDLS, CDR2 YYNGEE. Trimming cost V 0 bases and J 4 bases, with 5 bases left between them. DNA of the CDR3: TGTGCCAGCAGCGTAGACATAAATCAGCCCCAGCATTTT. Its translation: CASSVDINQPQHF.

V is TRBV11-2 and J is TRBJ2-5, with 8 bases fitting TRBD2. The CDR3 is 14 amino acids. The V segment lost 5 bases and the J segment 3 bases; nucleotides outside the gene matches: 5. Germline V gene lookup returns CDR1 SGHAT and CDR2 FQNNGV. The CDR3 is CASSQRELEETQYF. The CDR3 DNA sequence: TGTGCCAGCAGCCAGCGGGAGCTGGAAGAGACCCAGTACTTC.